This T cell receptor beta chain appears in the sequencing data of a study of OX40 agonist ivuxolimab in advanced cancers. The CDR3 is made up of 13 amino acids. The V end lost 8 bases, the J end lost 4 bases, and 12 bases lay between the germline ends. The protocol was immunoSEQ multiplex PCR, while the TCRdb copy is restricted to in-frame clones and leaves out a portion. The sample gives around 25,000 clones, approximately 85% of which show up once; 16% is in the top ten. This rearrangement joins TRBV23-1 to TRBJ1-3, with D unresolved. TRBV23-1 is treated as an ORF (open reading frame) with a function not yet certain. The source is an adult with an advanced solid tumor such as melanoma, head and neck, liver or kidney cancer. The starting material was CD4+ or CD8+ T cells sorted from blood, obtained in a trial of the OX40 agonist ivuxolimab. CDR3: CASPPQGGNTIYF. The CDR3 region has the DNA TGCGCCAGCCCACCCCAAGGCGGAAACACCATATATTTT.